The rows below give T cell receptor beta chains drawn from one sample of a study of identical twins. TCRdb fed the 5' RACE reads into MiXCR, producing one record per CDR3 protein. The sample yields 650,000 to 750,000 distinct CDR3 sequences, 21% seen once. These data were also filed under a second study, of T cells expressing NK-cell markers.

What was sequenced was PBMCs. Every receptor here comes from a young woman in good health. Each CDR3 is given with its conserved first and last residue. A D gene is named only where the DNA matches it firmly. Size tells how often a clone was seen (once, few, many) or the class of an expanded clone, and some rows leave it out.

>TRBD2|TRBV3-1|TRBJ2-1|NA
TGTGCCAGCAGCGGGCTAGCGGCCAACTCCTACAATGAGCAGTTCTTC
CASSGLAANSYNEQFF
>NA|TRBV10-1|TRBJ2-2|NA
TGCGCCAGCAGTGGAGGGTTCACCGGGGAGCTGTTTTTT
CASSGGFTGELFF
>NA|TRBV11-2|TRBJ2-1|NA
TGTGCCAGCAGCTTCAGTGGCGCCCGATCTTGGTTCTTC
CASSFSGARSWFF
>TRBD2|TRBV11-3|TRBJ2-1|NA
TGTGCCAGCAGCTTAGAGGGAACTAGCGGATACTACAATGAGCAGTTCTTC
CASSLEGTSGYYNEQFF
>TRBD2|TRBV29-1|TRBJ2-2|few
TGCAGCGTTGGGACTAGCGGGACCGGGGAGCTGTTTTTT
CSVGTSGTGELFF
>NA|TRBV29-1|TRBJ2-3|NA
TGCAGCGTTTGGGGGCCCGGCACAGATACGCAGTATTTT
CSVWGPGTDTQYF
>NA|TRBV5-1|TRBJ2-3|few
TGCGCCAGCAGTACCGGGGCCATCACAGATACGCAGTATTTT
CASSTGAITDTQYF
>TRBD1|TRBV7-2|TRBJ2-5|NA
TGTGCCAGCAGCTTCGGGACAGGGGGACAGACCCAGTACTTC
CASSFGTGGQTQYF
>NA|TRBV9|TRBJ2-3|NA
TGTGCCAGCAGCGTAAGGCCTTCAGGGGAAGATACGCAGTATTTT
CASSVRPSGEDTQYF
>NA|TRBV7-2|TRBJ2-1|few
TGTGCCAGCAGCATTACAGGGAGGGTCAATGAGCAGTTCTTC
CASSITGRVNEQFF
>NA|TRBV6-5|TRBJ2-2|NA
TGTGCCAGCAGTTACTCGGGACTCTTCACCGGGGAGCTGTTTTTT
CASSYSGLFTGELFF